Listed below are T cell receptor beta chains from one sample, sequenced in a study of T cells after yellow fever vaccination. TCRdb fed the 5' RACE reads into MiXCR, producing one record per CDR3 protein. This sample has about 4,800 distinct CDR3 sequences, with less than 9.5% found just once. Sequencing used PBMCs, either bulk or a sorted T-cell subset (CD4+, CD8+, memory, or dextramer-sorted; not recorded which), obtained more than 40 days after the first yellow fever vaccination. Receptor source: a man aged 18 to 30 who received the YFV17D yellow fever vaccine. Both conserved end residues are part of each CDR3. The order of the fields is clone size, D gene, J gene, V gene, CDR3 protein, CDR3 DNA. The D gene is left open where the match is weak. Expanded clones are given a class, and other clones once, few, many or no size at all.

size: many
D: TRBD1
J: TRBJ1-1
V: TRBV6-1
CDR3: CASYSFTGAGTEAFF
DNA: TGTGCCAGTTACTCATTCACAGGGGCTGGCACTGAAGCTTTCTTT

size: many
D: -
J: TRBJ1-1
V: TRBV12-3/TRBV12-4
CDR3: CASSFRQGWTEAFF
DNA: TGTGCCAGCAGTTTTCGGCAGGGGTGGACTGAAGCTTTCTTT

size: medium-sized
D: -
J: TRBJ2-7
V: TRBV6-4
CDR3: CASSPAPFSYEQYF
DNA: TGTGCCAGCAGTCCAGCTCCCTTCTCCTACGAGCAGTACTTC

size: -
D: -
J: TRBJ2-3
V: TRBV5-1
CDR3: CASSFPGLRHTQYF
DNA: TGCGCCAGCAGCTTTCCAGGCCTGAGGCATACGCAGTATTTT

size: many
D: -
J: TRBJ1-6
V: TRBV13
CDR3: CASSLAGARSYNSPLHF
DNA: TGTGCCAGCAGCCTGGCGGGGGCGCGGTCCTATAATTCACCCCTCCACTTT

size: many
D: -
J: TRBJ2-1
V: TRBV4-1
CDR3: CASSQEGAWQFF
DNA: TGCGCCAGCAGCCAAGAAGGCGCGTGGCAGTTCTTC

size: many
D: -
J: TRBJ1-6
V: TRBV3-1
CDR3: CASSQGVGHLNSPLHF
DNA: TGTGCCAGCAGCCAAGGCGTAGGCCATCTGAATTCACCCCTCCACTTT

size: few
D: TRBD2
J: TRBJ2-7
V: TRBV13
CDR3: CASSPKTSSGGARSYEQYF
DNA: TGTGCCAGCAGCCCAAAGACCTCTAGCGGGGGGGCCCGGTCCTACGAGCAGTACTTC

size: many
D: TRBD2
J: TRBJ2-5
V: TRBV5-4
CDR3: CASSRLAGGPEETQYF
DNA: TGTGCCAGCAGTAGACTAGCGGGGGGGCCGGAAGAGACCCAGTACTTC

size: medium-sized
D: TRBD1
J: TRBJ1-3
V: TRBV4-2
CDR3: CASSHRDSPSGNTIYF
DNA: TGTGCCAGCAGCCACCGGGACAGCCCCTCTGGAAACACCATATATTTT

size: many
D: -
J: TRBJ1-1
V: TRBV7-2
CDR3: CASSLYLFTEAFF
DNA: TGTGCCAGCAGCTTATATCTGTTCACTGAAGCTTTCTTT

size: medium-sized
D: -
J: TRBJ1-2
V: TRBV6-5
CDR3: CASSSHRDLRRDYGYTF
DNA: TGTGCCAGCAGTTCCCACCGGGACCTCAGAAGGGACTATGGCTACACCTTC

size: many
D: -
J: TRBJ1-2
V: TRBV20-1
CDR3: CSAGEDYGYTF
DNA: TGCAGTGCTGGGGAAGACTATGGCTACACCTTC

size: many
D: TRBD2
J: TRBJ2-1
V: TRBV5-4
CDR3: CASSVKAGANEQFF
DNA: TGTGCCAGCAGCGTCAAAGCGGGGGCCAATGAGCAGTTCTTC

size: medium-sized
D: TRBD1
J: TRBJ2-2
V: TRBV4-1
CDR3: CASSQPPGGPNTGELFF
DNA: TGCGCCAGCAGCCAGCCTCCAGGGGGTCCGAACACCGGGGAGCTGTTTTTT

size: many
D: -
J: TRBJ2-3
V: TRBV20-1
CDR3: CSARDEAGLTDTQYF
DNA: TGCAGTGCTAGAGATGAGGCAGGACTCACAGATACGCAGTATTTT

size: many
D: TRBD1
J: TRBJ2-1
V: TRBV5-1
CDR3: CASSLGTGDEQFF
DNA: TGCGCCAGCAGCCTAGGGACAGGGGATGAGCAGTTCTTC

size: many
D: TRBD2
J: TRBJ2-3
V: TRBV4-3
CDR3: CASSQDDTRGGSDTQYF
DNA: TGCGCCAGCAGCCAAGATGACACACGGGGGGGCTCCGATACGCAGTATTTT

size: many
D: -
J: TRBJ1-5
V: TRBV28
CDR3: CASSLVDRLNQPQHF
DNA: TGTGCCAGCAGTTTAGTCGACAGGCTCAATCAGCCCCAGCATTTT

size: -
D: -
J: TRBJ1-2
V: TRBV28
CDR3: CASSGRRTEFYGYTF
DNA: TGTGCCAGCAGTGGTCGACGGACAGAATTTTATGGCTACACCTTC

size: many
D: -
J: TRBJ1-6
V: TRBV6-1
CDR3: CASSQTGTQRTPLHF
DNA: TGTGCCAGCAGTCAAACCGGGACTCAAAGGACACCCCTCCACTTT

size: many
D: TRBD2
J: TRBJ2-1
V: TRBV15
CDR3: CATSRGASGGYNEQFF
DNA: TGTGCCACCAGCAGAGGGGCTAGCGGGGGCTACAATGAGCAGTTCTTC

size: many
D: -
J: TRBJ1-5
V: TRBV20-1
CDR3: CSASNSDSWYQPQHF
DNA: TGCAGTGCTAGCAACTCCGATTCTTGGTATCAGCCCCAGCATTTT

size: many
D: -
J: TRBJ2-4
V: TRBV4-1
CDR3: CASSQVESARGNIQYF
DNA: TGCGCCAGCAGCCAAGTGGAAAGTGCGCGAGGAAACATTCAGTACTTC

size: many
D: -
J: TRBJ2-5
V: TRBV5-4
CDR3: CASSFLQETQYF
DNA: TGTGCCAGCAGCTTCCTCCAAGAGACCCAGTACTTC

size: -
D: -
J: TRBJ2-1
V: TRBV5-5
CDR3: CAIGPGGRHNEQFF
DNA: TGTGCCATCGGCCCCGGGGGACGGCACAATGAGCAGTTCTTC

size: medium-sized
D: TRBD2
J: TRBJ2-7
V: TRBV20-1
CDR3: CSASTSGGAGFNEQYF
DNA: TGCAGTGCTTCGACTAGCGGGGGGGCCGGTTTTAACGAGCAGTACTTC

size: medium-sized
D: -
J: TRBJ1-1
V: TRBV5-6
CDR3: CASSFTTGGAFF
DNA: TGTGCCAGCAGCTTTACAACAGGAGGGGCTTTCTTT

size: many
D: -
J: TRBJ1-5
V: TRBV30
CDR3: CAWSVRGGSQPQHF
DNA: TGTGCCTGGAGTGTACGCGGGGGCAGCCAGCCCCAGCATTTT

size: many
D: -
J: TRBJ1-6
V: TRBV7-2
CDR3: CASSHLEGIYNSPLHF
DNA: TGTGCCAGCAGCCACCTTGAAGGGATCTATAATTCACCCCTCCACTTT

size: medium-sized
D: -
J: TRBJ1-1
V: TRBV6-5
CDR3: CASSHHLNTEAFF
DNA: TGTGCCAGCAGTCACCACTTGAACACTGAAGCTTTCTTT

size: -
D: -
J: TRBJ2-7
V: TRBV12-3/TRBV12-4
CDR3: CASSIWIPYEQYF
DNA: TGTGCCAGCAGCATTTGGATACCCTACGAGCAGTACTTC

size: medium-sized
D: -
J: TRBJ2-3
V: TRBV2
CDR3: CASSEVPGWDTQYF
DNA: TGTGCCAGCAGTGAAGTGCCAGGATGGGATACGCAGTATTTT

size: many
D: TRBD2
J: TRBJ2-1
V: TRBV9
CDR3: CASSVAGSSGEYQFF
DNA: TGTGCCAGCAGCGTAGCAGGTTCTAGCGGGGAATACCAGTTCTTC

size: many
D: -
J: TRBJ2-6
V: TRBV9
CDR3: CASSGEGHRSSGANVLTF
DNA: TGTGCCAGCAGCGGGGAGGGACACCGGAGTTCTGGGGCCAACGTCCTGACTTTC

size: many
D: TRBD1
J: TRBJ2-1
V: TRBV7-2
CDR3: CASSRGPPRGEQFF
DNA: TGTGCCAGCAGTAGGGGGCCCCCCAGGGGTGAGCAGTTCTTC

size: many
D: -
J: TRBJ1-2
V: TRBV29-1
CDR3: CSVEGLKGGYGYTF
DNA: TGCAGCGTTGAGGGGCTTAAGGGAGGCTATGGCTACACCTTC

size: many
D: -
J: TRBJ1-2
V: TRBV4-1
CDR3: CASSLRTTNYGYTF
DNA: TGCGCCAGCAGCCTAAGGACGACTAACTATGGCTACACCTTC

size: few
D: TRBD1
J: TRBJ2-7
V: TRBV7-2
CDR3: CASSYRGREQYF
DNA: TGTGCCAGCAGCTACAGGGGGCGCGAGCAGTACTTC

size: many
D: TRBD2
J: TRBJ2-7
V: TRBV7-2
CDR3: CASSLGLAGAYEQYF
DNA: TGTGCCAGCAGCTTAGGGCTAGCGGGAGCGTACGAGCAGTACTTC

size: many
D: -
J: TRBJ1-1
V: TRBV20-1
CDR3: CSARQPMNTEAFF
DNA: TGCAGTGCCCGACAGCCCATGAACACTGAAGCTTTCTTT

size: many
D: TRBD1
J: TRBJ1-4
V: TRBV27
CDR3: CASSNQGATNEKLFF
DNA: TGTGCCAGCAGCAATCAGGGGGCAACTAATGAAAAACTGTTTTTT

size: many
D: -
J: TRBJ2-7
V: TRBV5-4
CDR3: CASSLRFGDEQYF
DNA: TGTGCCAGCAGCTTGAGGTTCGGCGACGAGCAGTACTTC

size: many
D: -
J: TRBJ1-1
V: TRBV7-9
CDR3: CASSPGQTEAFF
DNA: TGTGCCAGCAGCCCCGGACAAACTGAAGCTTTCTTT

size: many
D: -
J: TRBJ2-7
V: TRBV4-3
CDR3: CASSIRTGSRTYEQYF
DNA: TGCGCCAGCAGCATTAGAACAGGGTCGAGGACCTACGAGCAGTACTTC

size: many
D: -
J: TRBJ2-5
V: TRBV5-1
CDR3: CASSLAGGLGRETQYF
DNA: TGCGCCAGCAGCTTGGCTGGGGGCTTGGGGAGAGAGACCCAGTACTTC

size: many
D: -
J: TRBJ2-7
V: TRBV5-5
CDR3: CASSYPVGRKRVVEQYF
DNA: TGTGCCAGCAGCTACCCTGTCGGGAGAAAGAGGGTGGTCGAGCAGTACTTC